The 14 T cell receptor beta chains below come from one sample, sequenced in a study of OX40 agonist ivuxolimab in advanced cancers. Generated by immunoSEQ multiplex PCR, the TCRdb table keeps only in-frame clones and is missing some. The table lists roughly 40,000 clones, 85% to 90% of them singletons, with 6% in the top ten. This specimen consisted of CD4+ or CD8+ T cells sorted from blood, obtained in a trial of the OX40 agonist ivuxolimab. These receptors originate from an adult with an advanced solid tumor such as melanoma, head and neck, liver or kidney cancer.

This clone is a singleton in its sample. At one end the junction does not follow the germline gene, possibly because of a read error. The chain recombines TRBV5-6 with TRBJ1-5; possible D gene TRBD1, 5 bases. The CDR3 consists of 15 residues. Germline CDR1 is SGHDT and CDR2 is YYEEEE. DNA of the CDR3: TGTGCCAACAGCTCCTGGGGACTTAGCAATCAGCCCCAGCATTTT. Its translation is CANSSWGLSNQPQHF. Full variable domain (remainder filled in from reference TRBV5-6 and TRBJ1-5): DAGVTQSPTHLIKTRGQQVTLRCSPKSGHDTVSWYQQALGQGPQFIFQYYEEEERQRGNFPDRFSGHQFPNYSSELNVNALLLGDSALYLCANSSWGLSNQPQHFGDGTRLSIL.

V usage is TRBV29-1 and J usage is TRBJ1-1; D may be TRBD1 (5 bases). Trimming took 0 bases from V and 6 from J, leaving 11 bases between them. Germline V gene sequence: CDR1 SQVTM, CDR2 ANQGSEA. CDR3 size: 13 residues. The CDR3 loop reads CSVEEGPRAEAFF. The CDR3 DNA sequence: TGCAGCGTTGAAGAGGGACCGAGGGCTGAAGCTTTCTTT. The full variable domain, its missing parts supplied by reference TRBV29-1 and TRBJ1-1, is SAVISQKPSRDICQRGTSLTIQCQVDSQVTMMFWYRQQPGQSLTLIATANQGSEATYESGFVIDKFPISRPNLTFSTLTVSNMSPEDSSIYLCSVEEGPRAEAFFGQGTRLTVV.

The count of this clone is one. This chain uses TRBV10-3 with TRBJ2-7, with D perhaps TRBD2 (5 bases). Germline CDR1 and CDR2: ENHRY and SYGVKD. The CDR3 is made up of 12 amino acids. Between the trimmed V and J ends, which lost 10 bases and 6 bases, there was a span of 16 bases. In DNA form, the CDR3 reads TGTGCCACCGAGGCTAGCTTGGGCGAGCAGTACTTC. Encoded protein: CATEASLGEQYF.

By its share, this clone is medium-sized. CDR3 sequence: CASSRAGGLDTGELFF. Here the CDR3 DNA reads TGTGCCAGCAGCCGCGCGGGGGGGCTGGACACCGGGGAGCTGTTTTTT. The V call is TRBV5-8, the J call TRBJ2-2; 9 positions agree with TRBD2. The CDR3 is made up of 16 amino acids. Germline CDR1 reads SGHTS; CDR2 reads YDEGEE. With 4 bases clipped from V and 3 bases from J, the junction kept 7 bases outside the gene matches.

V is TRBV19 and J is TRBJ1-6; D gene ambiguous. Trimming left V 9 bases short and J 0 bases short, with 6 bases between. CDR3 length: 13 residues. Germline V gene sequence: CDR1 LNHDA, CDR2 SQIVND (reference sequence). DNA of the CDR3: TGTGCCAGCGCTAGCTCCTATAATTCACCCCTCCACTTT. Protein sequence: CASASSYNSPLHF.

This sequence joins TRBV6-1 and TRBJ1-1; tentatively, D is TRBD1 (6 bases). Germline V lookup: CDR1 MNHNS, CDR2 SASEGT. CDR3 size: 12 residues. Trimming removed 6 bases from V and 9 bases from J, with 14 bases in between. As DNA, the CDR3 is TGTGCCAGCAGCAGGGGTATAAGCCAAGCTTTCTTT. This gives the protein CASSRGISQAFF.

This chain connects TRBV30 to TRBJ1-2; no firm D call. Germline loops: CDR1 GTSNPN, CDR2 SVGIG (reference sequence). The CDR3 is made up of 13 amino acids. Trimming took 3 bases from V and 7 from J, leaving 15 bases between them. Here the CDR3 reads CAWRSYTSGGYTF. CDR3 in DNA: TGTGCCTGGAGATCCTACACAAGCGGTGGCTACACCTTC.

This sequence joins TRBV7-9 and TRBJ1-5; D perhaps matches TRBD1 (6 bases). CDR1 and CDR2 from the germline V gene are SEHNR and FQNEAQ (reference sequence). The V and J ends lost 3 bases and 2 bases respectively, with 11 bases between them. The CDR3 length is 15 residues. CDR3 residues: CASSLGGAGNQPQHF. The CDR3 bases are TGTGCCAGCAGCTTGGGGGGGGCGGGCAATCAGCCCCAGCATTTT. Combining the CDR3 with reference TRBV7-9 and TRBJ1-5 gives the whole variable domain DTGVSQNPRHKITKRGQNVTFRCDPISEHNRLYWYRQTLGQGPEFLTYFQNEAQLEKSRLLSDRFSAERPKGSFSTLEIQRTEQGDSAMYLCASSLGGAGNQPQHFGDGTRLSIL.

This clone turned up a few times. This chain links TRBV9 with TRBJ1-5; D possibly corresponds to TRBD1 (5 bases). This CDR3 is built from 15 residues. CDR1 SGDLS and CDR2 YYNGEE come from the germline V gene. Trimming shortened V by 0 bases and J by 5 bases, and 12 bases separated the two germline ends. CDR3 sequence reads: CASSVGGDGHQPQHF. CDR3 in DNA: TGTGCCAGCAGCGTAGGAGGGGATGGGCATCAGCCCCAGCATTTT.

The chain couples TRBV28 to TRBJ2-3; weak D call: TRBD2 (6 bases). This CDR3 has 17 amino acids. The germline gives CDR1 MDHEN, CDR2 SYDVKM. V lost 3 bases and J 0 bases, leaving 16 bases between the germline ends. The CDR3 coding sequence is TGTGCCAGCAGTTTTCCGGGGGTCGGTATGAGCACAGATACGCAGTATTTT. This gives the protein CASSFPGVGMSTDTQYF.

For this clone: At one end the junction does not follow the germline gene, possibly because of a read error. The J gene is TRBJ2-7, the V gene TRBV7-9; D gene ambiguous. The CDR3 has 9 residues. The germline V gene has CDR1 SEHNR and CDR2 FQNEAQ (reference sequence). CDR3 nucleotides: TGTGCCAGCAGCTTATCCGGAGACTTC. Amino acid sequence: CASSLSGDF.

This chain connects TRBV15 to TRBJ1-2; tentatively, D is TRBD1 (6 bases). The germline gives CDR1 LNHNV, CDR2 YYDKDF (reference sequence). The CDR3 length is 15 residues. The germline V and J ends were trimmed by 3 bases and 1 base, with 12 bases remaining between them. Here the CDR3 reads CATSSDRHYNYGYTF. In DNA, the CDR3 is TGTGCCACCAGCAGCGACAGGCACTATAACTATGGCTACACCTTC.

This sequence joins TRBV7-2 and TRBJ2-5, with a possible D match to TRBD2 (6 bases). The CDR3 is 15 amino acids. Per the germline V gene, CDR1 is SGHTA and CDR2 is FQGNSA. Trimming took 3 bases from V and 0 from J, leaving 11 bases between them. CDR3 bases: TGTGCCAGCAGCTTGACTAGTGCGTACCAAGAGACCCAGTACTTC. Protein sequence: CASSLTSAYQETQYF.

A single count supports this clone. The chain couples TRBV28 to TRBJ2-5; TRBD2 agrees at 9 bases. Germline lookup yields CDR1 MDHEN and CDR2 SYDVKM. CDR3 length: 14 amino acids. With V trimmed by 3 bases and J by 7 bases, 6 bases remained unmatched. The CDR3 DNA follows: TGTGCCAGCAGTTTGTCGACTAGCGGAAGGACCCAGTACTTC. Amino acid sequence: CASSLSTSGRTQYF.